The 9 T cell receptor beta chains below were found in one sample sequenced in a study of cytomegalovirus exposure and HLA in healthy donors (TCRdb year 2017). Library method: the immunoSEQ multiplex PCR assay. The multiplex PCR relied on a mix of 60 forward primers for TCR Vbeta segments and 13 reverse primers for TCR Jbeta segments. TCRdb took over this immuneACCESS table, retaining in-frame rearrangements with V and J assigned. Such tables are incomplete; in checked studies, under half of the missing clones stem from an unresolved V gene, and the remainder is unexplained. The sample table records fewer than 85,000 clones; around 76% of these occur just once. 9.5% to 13% of the sample lies in the top ten. Sequenced sample: PBMCs. The receptors shown here come from a male donor in good health and CMV-seropositive.

V and J are TRBV5-6 and TRBJ2-7; 13 bases are a match to TRBD2. V shed 3 bases and J 4 bases; nucleotides not matched to a gene: 4. Germline V gene data show CDR1 as SGHDT and CDR2 as YYEEEE. CDR3 size: 15 residues. CDR3 nucleotide sequence: TGTGCCAGCAGCTACTGGACTAGCGGGAGTTACGAGCAGTACTTC. This encodes CASSYWTSGSYEQYF.

This clone was observed a few times. The CDR3 nucleotides are TGTGCCAGCAGCCCCACAGGGGTAAGGGAGCAGTACTTC. It encodes CASSPTGVREQYF. The chain is built from TRBV7-2 and TRBJ2-7; the match to TRBD1 covers 7 bases. Trimming at V came to 5 bases and at J to 7 bases, leaving 8 bases not matched to a gene. The CDR3 runs 13 residues. Germline values: CDR1 SGHTA, CDR2 FQGNSA.

The J gene is TRBJ2-3, the V gene TRBV4-2, with D tentatively TRBD1 (6 bases). From germline, CDR1 is LGHNA and CDR2 YNFKEQ. V shed 1 base and J shed 4 bases, with 27 bases lying between them. CDR3 size: 20 residues. The CDR3 protein is CASSQVTRGRLQGQADTQYF. DNA of the CDR3: TGTGCCAGCAGCCAAGTCACAAGGGGTAGACTACAGGGTCAGGCAGATACGCAGTATTTT.

This clone was picked up one time. The CDR3 protein is CARSLRTTERIAKNIQYF. The CDR3 DNA sequence: TGTGCCAGAAGCTTGCGGACAACCGAGAGAATAGCCAAAAACATTCAGTACTTC. The chain recombines TRBV5-3 with TRBJ2-4, with TRBD1 as a possible D gene (5 bases). TRBV5-3 is an open reading frame whose function is uncertain. The CDR3 extends over 18 amino acids. V was cut by 1 base and J by 0 bases, with 17 bases left in between.

This clone was seen only a few times. The chain has TRBV6-5 and TRBJ2-3; D is uncertain. The CDR3 loop spans 12 amino acids. V was shortened by 7 bases and J by 2 bases, with 7 bases between the two germline ends. Per germline, CDR1 MNHEY and CDR2 SVGAGI. The CDR3 bases are TGTGCCAGCACGGGTAACACAGATACGCAGTATTTT. Protein product: CASTGNTDTQYF.

The rearrangement links TRBV23-1 to TRBJ2-7; 9 bases are shared with TRBD1. TRBV23-1 is treated as an ORF (open reading frame) with a function not yet certain. V gave up 7 bases and J gave up 3 bases; unmatched junction bases: 7. This CDR3 region has 14 residues. In DNA, the CDR3 is TGCGCCAGCAACGAGGGACAGGGAGGCTACGAGCAGTACTTC. It is translated as CASNEGQGGYEQYF.

The chain carries TRBV7-9 and TRBJ2-6; 9 bases agree with TRBD1. The trim removed 1 base at V and 1 base at J, leaving 8 bases unmatched. Looked up from germline, CDR1 is SEHNR and CDR2 is FQNEAQ (reference sequence). CDR3 length: 19 residues. The CDR3 spells CASSLGAGQGASGANVLTF. The CDR3 DNA follows: TGTGCCAGCAGCTTAGGGGCGGGACAGGGAGCATCTGGGGCCAACGTCCTGACTTTC.

This sequence joins TRBV25-1 and TRBJ2-5, with TRBD2 matching over 7 bases. The CDR3 has 15 residues. Looked up from germline, CDR1 is MGHDK and CDR2 is SYGVNS. V lost 3 bases, J lost 0 bases, and 4 bases stayed unmatched. For the CDR3, the DNA is TGTGCCAGCAGTGATCCTAGCGGAAACCAAGAGACCCAGTACTTC. Translation gives CASSDPSGNQETQYF.

The chain has TRBV28 and TRBJ1-6, with 9 bases that match TRBD1. The germline gives CDR1 MDHEN, CDR2 SYDVKM. The V and J ends lost 6 bases and 6 bases, in that order; junction bases with no gene match: 9. The CDR3 consists of 16 residues. The CDR3 loop reads CASRPGTGYSNSPLHF. The DNA of the CDR3 is TGTGCCAGCAGACCAGGGACAGGGTATAGTAATTCACCCCTCCACTTT.